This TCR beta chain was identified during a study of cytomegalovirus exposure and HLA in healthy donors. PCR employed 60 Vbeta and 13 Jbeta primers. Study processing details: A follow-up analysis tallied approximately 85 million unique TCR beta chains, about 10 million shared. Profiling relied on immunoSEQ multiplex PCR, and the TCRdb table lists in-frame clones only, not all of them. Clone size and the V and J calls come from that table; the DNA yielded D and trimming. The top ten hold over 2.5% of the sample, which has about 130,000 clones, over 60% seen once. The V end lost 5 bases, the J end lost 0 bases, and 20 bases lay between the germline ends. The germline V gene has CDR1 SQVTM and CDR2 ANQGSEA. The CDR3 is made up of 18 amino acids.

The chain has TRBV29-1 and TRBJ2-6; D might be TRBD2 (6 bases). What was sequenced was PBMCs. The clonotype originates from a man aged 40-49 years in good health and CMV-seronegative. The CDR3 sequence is CSVPLFGGRSSGANVLTF. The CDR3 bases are TGCAGCGTTCCTTTGTTCGGGGGTCGTTCCTCTGGGGCCAACGTCCTGACTTTC.